The 20 T cell receptor beta chains below were found in one sample sequenced in a study of T-cell memory formation after mild COVID-19 (dated by TCRdb to the early 2020s). Library preparation used 5' RACE. The run used an Illumina NovaSeq 6000. Using fastp trimming at Q25 and MiXCR clonotype assembly, TCRdb reanalyzed the public sequencing data and kept in-frame beta chains. Each record represents a unique CDR3 protein, reported with the most common genes and DNA among its rows. The sample profile shows approximately 450,000 distinct CDR3 sequences; about 20% of them were found once. The top ten hold about 12% of the sample. Source material: PBMCs or a T cell subset sorted from them (not recorded which). Receptors were obtained from an adult woman who had mild COVID-19 (a few samples of this study predate the infection). The sample titles of this study are shuffled in the database, so cell type and time point are left out; the donor was told from shared clones.

This clonotype has more than one count but fewer than ten. This chain joins TRBV7-2 and TRBJ2-5; 9 nucleotides match TRBD1. The CDR3 contains 16 residues. Germline V gene lookup returns CDR1 SGHTA and CDR2 FQGNSA. V trimming: 5 bases; J trimming: 3 bases; junction bases outside the gene matches: 10. The CDR3 sequence: CASSQPWDRAKETQYF. In DNA form, the CDR3 reads TGTGCCAGCAGCCAGCCATGGGACAGGGCCAAAGAGACCCAGTACTTC.

This clonotype was observed a few times. The chain couples TRBV19 to TRBJ2-7; either TRBD1 or TRBD2 may fit D (5 bases each). CDR1 is LNHDA and CDR2 is SQIVND in the germline V gene (reference sequence). Trimming pared 4 bases from V and 1 base from J, leaving 17 bases between. The CDR3 runs 16 residues. CDR3 region: CASSKSLGWGSYEQYF. DNA of the CDR3: TGTGCCAGTAGTAAATCACTGGGATGGGGGTCCTACGAGCAGTACTTC.

This clonotype was seen ten or more times. This chain joins TRBV11-2 and TRBJ2-1, with D possibly being TRBD2 (5 bases). CDR1 SGHAT and CDR2 FQNNGV come from the germline V gene. The CDR3 totals 16 residues. The V end was cut by 5 bases, the J end by 0 bases, with 14 bases between. The CDR3: CASSGRETSSYNEQFF. CDR3 nucleotides: TGTGCCAGCAGCGGTCGGGAAACTAGCTCCTACAATGAGCAGTTCTTC.

The chain links TRBV5-1 to TRBJ1-2; tentative D call: TRBD1 (5 bases). The ends were cut back, 6 bases at V and 8 bases at J, with 17 bases in the middle. This CDR3 comprises 13 residues. The germline gives CDR1 SGHRS, CDR2 YFSETQ. The CDR3 bases are TGCGCCAGCACCCTGGGAGGGGATGGAGGCTACACCTTC. This codes for CASTLGGDGGYTF.

This clonotype was seen at least ten times. The rearrangement joins TRBV6-2 or TRBV6-3 to TRBJ1-2; 7 positions match TRBD1. CDR3 length: 13 residues. V gave up 4 bases and J gave up 5 bases; unmatched junction bases: 4. Germline V gives CDR1 MNHEY, CDR2 SVGEGT. The chain's CDR3 is CASSFGTAYGYTF. The CDR3 nucleotides are TGTGCCAGCAGTTTCGGGACAGCATATGGCTACACCTTC.

This clonotype showed up just a few times. This chain links TRBV12-3 or TRBV12-4 with TRBJ2-2; D unresolved. The CDR3 consists of 11 residues. The ends were cut back, 6 bases at V and 6 bases at J, with 5 bases in the middle. The CDR3 nucleotides are TGTGCCAGCAGCTCACCCGGGGAGCTGTTTTTT. Encoded protein: CASSSPGELFF.

The sample holds a few counts of this clonotype. The chain has TRBV30 and TRBJ2-7; D might be TRBD1 (5 bases). The length of the CDR3 is 14 residues. The germline V and J ends were trimmed by 2 bases and 7 bases, with 18 bases remaining between them. CDR1 and CDR2 (germline): GTSNPN, SVGIG (reference sequence). The CDR3 protein is CAWSRPGWDTEQYF. DNA of the CDR3: TGTGCCTGGAGTAGGCCAGGGTGGGATACGGAGCAGTACTTC. Together with reference TRBV30 and TRBJ2-7, the CDR3 gives the full variable domain: SQTIHQWPATLVQPVGSPLSLECTVEGTSNPNLYWYRQAAGRGLQLLFYSVGIGQISSEVPQNLSASRPQDRQFILSSKKLLLSDSGFYLCAWSRPGWDTEQYFGPGTRLTVT.

This clonotype came up a few times. As DNA, the CDR3 is TGTGCCAGCACCCGGTGGGGGAGCCGTACAGATACGCAGTATTTT. It codes for CASTRWGSRTDTQYF. This chain uses TRBV6-2 or TRBV6-3 with TRBJ2-3; D may be TRBD1 or TRBD2 (5 bases each). CDR1 and CDR2 from the germline V gene are MNHEY and SVGEGT. V shed 7 bases and J shed 3 bases, with 17 bases lying between them. The CDR3 spans 15 residues.

This clonotype has only a few counts. The chain uses TRBV5-6 and TRBJ1-6; D is ambiguous. Germline CDR1 reads SGHDT; CDR2 reads YYEEEE. V dropped 0 bases and J dropped 9 bases, with 13 bases sitting between them. This CDR3 is 15 amino acids long. CDR3 nucleotides: TGTGCCAGCAGCTTGGGTCCGGGGAGGAGTTCACCCCTCCACTTT. Translating it yields CASSLGPGRSSPLHF.

This clonotype was picked up a small number of times. The rearrangement uses TRBV7-9 and TRBJ2-3; tentatively, D is TRBD2 (6 bases). V shed 5 bases and J shed 2 bases, with 17 bases lying between them. Germline V CDR1 and CDR2: SEHNR, FQNEAQ (reference sequence). This CDR3 is 16 amino acids long. CDR3 nucleotide sequence: TGTGCCAGCAGCATATCCTTAGCGGCTCACACAGATACGCAGTATTTT. As protein: CASSISLAAHTDTQYF.

The V and J genes are TRBV18 and TRBJ1-1; D gene unclear. V was clipped by 3 bases and J by 6 bases, with 8 bases between them. The CDR3 covers 12 residues. Germline lookup yields CDR1 KGHSH and CDR2 LQKENI. DNA for the CDR3: TGTGCCAGCTCACCGATCATCTCTGAAGCTTTCTTT. Translation: CASSPIISEAFF.

This clonotype was seen more than once but under ten times. The chain links TRBV24-1 to TRBJ1-2; the D is unclear. Germline-derived CDR1 and CDR2 are KGHDR and SFDVKD. V gave up 6 bases and J gave up 6 bases, with 10 bases separating them. The CDR3 spans 12 residues. The chain's CDR3 is CATSSTGHGYTF. The CDR3 bases are TGTGCCACCAGTTCGACCGGTCATGGCTACACCTTC.

This chain links TRBV5-1 with TRBJ2-1; tentative D call: TRBD1 (5 bases). The CDR3 extends over 15 amino acids. Trimming removed 1 base from V and 2 bases from J, with 10 bases in between. The germline gives CDR1 SGHRS, CDR2 YFSETQ. For the CDR3, the DNA is TGCGCCAGCAGCTTGAGTACAGGTCCCTACAATGAGCAGTTCTTC. Its protein product is CASSLSTGPYNEQFF. Using reference TRBV5-1 and TRBJ2-1 for the parts outside the CDR3, the full variable domain is KAGVTQTPRYLIKTRGQQVTLSCSPISGHRSVSWYQQTPGQGLQFLFEYFSETQRNKGNFPGRFSGRQFSNSRSEMNVSTLELGDSALYLCASSLSTGPYNEQFFGPGTRLTVL.

The rearrangement joins TRBV5-5 to TRBJ2-7, with D possibly TRBD2 on 6 matching bases. V lost 0 bases, J lost 0 bases, and 16 bases lay in between. This CDR3 region has 17 residues. Per the germline V gene, CDR1 is SGHKS and CDR2 is YYEKEE (reference sequence). CDR3 DNA: TGTGCCAGCAGCTTGGTGGGGTCCGCCGGGGGCTCCTACGAGCAGTACTTC. Its protein product is CASSLVGSAGGSYEQYF.

This clonotype has only a few counts. V is TRBV7-2 and J is TRBJ2-1; 9 bases align to TRBD1. From germline, CDR1 is SGHTA and CDR2 FQGNSA. The CDR3 has 17 amino acids. With 1 base clipped from V and 8 bases from J, the junction kept 12 bases outside the gene matches. The CDR3 bases are TGTGCCAGCAGCTTAGAGGGGAACCGGGACAGGGTCGATGAGCAGTTCTTC. It specifies CASSLEGNRDRVDEQFF.

The chain has TRBV28 and TRBJ2-7, with 8 bases fitting TRBD1. Germline V gene sequence: CDR1 MDHEN, CDR2 SYDVKM. V shed 6 bases and J 1 base; nucleotides not matched to a gene: 5. The CDR3 is 14 amino acids. The CDR3 region has the DNA TGTGCCAGCAGGCCCGGGACAGGTTCCTACGAGCAGTACTTC. Translated, it gives CASRPGTGSYEQYF.

This clonotype has more than one count but fewer than ten. This clone may be a read error of a much larger clone one base away. This chain connects TRBV5-6 to TRBJ2-5, with 9 bases lining up with TRBD1. V dropped 2 bases and J dropped 3; count of bases not matched to a gene: 2. Germline CDR1 reads SGHDT; CDR2 reads YYEEEE. CDR3 length equals 14 residues. The CDR3 spells CASSFGTGKETQYF. In nucleotides, the CDR3 is TGTGCCAGCAGCTTCGGGACAGGGAAAGAGACCCAGTACTTC.

The rearrangement joins TRBV9 to TRBJ1-2, with 9 bases matching TRBD1. After removal of 4 bases from V and 10 bases from J, the junction contained 8 bases not matched to a gene. This CDR3 is built from 13 residues. CDR1 and CDR2 (germline): SGDLS, YYNGEE. CDR3 sequence (DNA): TGTGCCAGCAGCCCATCCGGGACAGGGTTCTACACCTTC. Its protein product is CASSPSGTGFYTF.

This clonotype appeared many times. V and J are TRBV5-1 and TRBJ2-5; no firm D call. The V end was cut by 4 bases, the J end by 2 bases, with 3 bases between. The CDR3 has 11 amino acids. CDR1 is SGHRS and CDR2 is YFSETQ in the germline V gene. CDR3 in DNA: TGCGCCAGCAGCATTCAAGAGACCCAGTACTTC. This gives the protein CASSIQETQYF. Drawing the rest from reference TRBV5-1 and TRBJ2-5, the complete variable domain is KAGVTQTPRYLIKTRGQQVTLSCSPISGHRSVSWYQQTPGQGLQFLFEYFSETQRNKGNFPGRFSGRQFSNSRSEMNVSTLELGDSALYLCASSIQETQYFGPGTRLLVL.

In its sample, this clonotype was seen a few times. The rearrangement joins TRBV2 to TRBJ2-1; D may be TRBD2 (5 bases). Per the germline V gene, CDR1 is SNHLY and CDR2 is FYNNEI. Trimming stripped 5 bases from V and 14 bases from J, with 16 bases between. The CDR3 has 12 amino acids. The CDR3 nucleotides are TGTGCCAGCAGTCCGTCCGGAGGAGTAGAGTTCTTC. This gives the protein CASSPSGGVEFF.